This T cell receptor (beta chain) was found in a study of shared clonotypes between healthy human individuals. Study observations and caveats: Genetic and exposure-history diversity was limited by the small donor number. Lower generation probabilities were found for non-shared clonotypes than for those shared by all four donors.

In regard to this clone: As yet, its antigen is unknown.

The CDR3 has 16 amino acids. Germline V gene lookup returns CDR1 SGDLS and CDR2 YYNGEE. The V end was cut by 4 bases, the J end by 7 bases, with 23 bases between. Authors' analysis steps: Junction-only sequences without quality scores were provided by ImmunoSEQ, so filtering was different. Measured with immunoSEQ multiplex PCR; TCRdb has only the in-frame clones, and not every one. The V and J calls and clone size were taken over from that table, and D and trimming were inferred from the DNA. The profile shows around 2,000,000 clones, over 85% of them singletons. V gene TRBV9 combines with J gene TRBJ2-5; the D call may be TRBD1 or TRBD2 (5 bases each). Sequenced: naive CD4+ T cells sorted from blood. As for subset: CD45RA+ positively selected. The TCR comes from a man between 18 and 29 years old in good health. This chain's CDR3 is CASSPISGTVLGTQYF. The CDR3 nucleotides are TGTGCCAGCAGCCCAATTTCCGGGACGGTCCTGGGGACCCAGTACTTC.